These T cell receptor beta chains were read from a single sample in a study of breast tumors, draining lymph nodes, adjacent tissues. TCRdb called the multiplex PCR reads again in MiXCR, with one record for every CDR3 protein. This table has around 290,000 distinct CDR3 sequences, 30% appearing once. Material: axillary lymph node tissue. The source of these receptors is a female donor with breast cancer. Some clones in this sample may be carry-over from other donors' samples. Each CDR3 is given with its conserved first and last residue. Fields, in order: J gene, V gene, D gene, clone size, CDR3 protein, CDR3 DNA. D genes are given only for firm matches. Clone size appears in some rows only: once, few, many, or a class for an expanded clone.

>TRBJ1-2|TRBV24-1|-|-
CATSDARLRGYTF
TGTGCCACCAGTGATGCTCGGTTGCGCGGCTACACCTTC
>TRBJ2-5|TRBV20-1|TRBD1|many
CSAIDLTGGQETQYF
TGCAGTGCTATTGACCTGACAGGGGGCCAAGAGACCCAGTACTTC
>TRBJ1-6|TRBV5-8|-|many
CASSSGGGYNSPLHF
TGTGCCAGCAGCTCGGGGGGTGGCTATAATTCACCCCTCCACTTT
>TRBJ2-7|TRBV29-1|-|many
CNQNSALLPYEQYF
TGCAACCAAAATAGTGCCCTCCTCCCCTACGAGCAGTACTTC
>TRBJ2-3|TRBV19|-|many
CASSIGAESTDTQYF
TGTGCCAGTAGTATAGGGGCGGAATCGACAGATACGCAGTATTTT
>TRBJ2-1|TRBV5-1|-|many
CASSLGFGDNEQFF
TGCGCCAGCAGTCTCGGCTTCGGGGACAATGAGCAGTTCTTC
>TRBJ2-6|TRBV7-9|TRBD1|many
CASSERQGMRGSGANVLTF
TGTGCCAGCAGCGAAAGACAGGGGATGAGGGGCTCTGGGGCCAACGTCCTGACTTTC
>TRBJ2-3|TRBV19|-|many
CASTNEAGLRDTQYF
TGTGCCAGTACCAATGAAGCGGGCCTGAGGGATACGCAGTATTTT
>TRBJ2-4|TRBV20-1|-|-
CSARDQGMREPKNIQYF
TGCAGTGCTAGAGATCAGGGGATGAGGGAACCCAAAAACATTCAGTACTTC
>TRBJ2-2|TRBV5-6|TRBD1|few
CASSILNRGSAGELFF
TGTGCCAGCAGCATACTAAACAGGGGGAGTGCCGGGGAGCTGTTTTTT
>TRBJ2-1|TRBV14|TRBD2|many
CASSPRPPGLAGEYNEQFF
TGTGCCAGCAGCCCCCGGCCTCCGGGACTAGCGGGGGAGTACAATGAGCAGTTCTTC
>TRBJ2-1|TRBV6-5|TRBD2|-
CASRIKTAGSNNEQFF
TGTGCCAGCCGTATCAAAACAGCGGGATCGAACAATGAGCAGTTCTTC
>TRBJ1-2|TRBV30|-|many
CAWSVGQGDGYTF
TGTGCCTGGAGTGTAGGCCAGGGAGATGGCTACACCTTC
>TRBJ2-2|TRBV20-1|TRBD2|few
CSVVAGAPMTTGELFF
TGCAGTGTAGTAGCGGGAGCCCCTATGACCACCGGGGAGCTGTTTTTT
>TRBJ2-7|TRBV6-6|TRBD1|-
CASSHSSRPDRGYEQYF
TGTGCCAGCAGTCACTCGTCGCGTCCCGACAGGGGTTACGAGCAGTACTTC
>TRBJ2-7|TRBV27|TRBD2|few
CASSYEAGGYEQYF
TGTGCCAGCAGTTACGAAGCGGGAGGCTACGAGCAGTACTTC
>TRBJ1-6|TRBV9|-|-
CASSVGSTPLHF
TGTGCCAGCAGCGTAGGGAGTACACCCCTCCACTTT
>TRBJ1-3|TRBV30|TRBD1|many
CAWSVRFRTGGNTIYF
TGTGCCTGGAGTGTCCGGTTCAGGACAGGGGGAAACACCATATATTTT
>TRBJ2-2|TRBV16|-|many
CASSQSRSGELFF
TGTGCCAGCAGCCAATCACGGTCCGGGGAGCTGTTTTTT
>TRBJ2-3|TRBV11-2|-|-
CASSLAGGHNEQYF
TGTGCCAGCAGCTTGGCGGGTGGGCACAATGAGCAGTATTTT
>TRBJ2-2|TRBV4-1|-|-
CTSSQLGVGELFF
TGCACCAGTAGCCAATTGGGGGTCGGGGAGCTGTTTTTT
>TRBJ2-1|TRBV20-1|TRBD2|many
CSATVAGESPPTTRYNEQFF
TGCAGTGCAACAGTAGCGGGAGAGTCCCCCCCAACCACGAGGTACAATGAGCAGTTCTTC
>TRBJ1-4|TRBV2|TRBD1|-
CASSEAGTGTDEKLFF
TGTGCCAGCAGTGAAGCAGGGACAGGGACGGATGAAAAACTGTTTTTT
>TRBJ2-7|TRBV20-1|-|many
CSARDPQGGRYEQYF
TGCAGTGCTAGAGATCCGCAGGGGGGTCGCTACGAGCAGTACTTC
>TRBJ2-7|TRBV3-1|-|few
CASSQGQLISEQYF
TGTGCCAGCAGCCAAGGTCAGCTGATTTCTGAGCAGTACTTC
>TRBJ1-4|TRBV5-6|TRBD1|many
CASSSGGSNEKLFF
TGTGCCAGCAGCTCAGGGGGATCTAATGAAAAACTGTTTTTT
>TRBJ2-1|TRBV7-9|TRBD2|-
CASRPWASGRAKPFF
TGTGCCAGCAGGCCTTGGGCTAGCGGGAGGGCCAAACCGTTCTTC
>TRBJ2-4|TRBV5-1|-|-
CASSLGAPNIQYF
TGCGCCAGCAGCTTGGGGGCGCCTAACATTCAGTACTTC
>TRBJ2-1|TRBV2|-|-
CASSERNGSFDEFGF
TGTGCCAGCAGTGAGAGGAACGGGTCATTCGATGAGTTTGGCTTC
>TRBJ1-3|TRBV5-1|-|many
CASSLGGDGNTIYF
TGCGCCAGCAGCTTGGGGGGAGACGGGAACACCATATATTTT
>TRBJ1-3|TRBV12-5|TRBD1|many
CASGQGGGNTIYF
TGTGCTAGTGGCCAGGGGGGGGGAAACACCATATATTTT
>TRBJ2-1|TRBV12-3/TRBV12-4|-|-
CASSLKSRSYSEQFF
TGTGCCAGCAGTTTAAAAAGCCGATCCTACAGTGAGCAGTTCTTC
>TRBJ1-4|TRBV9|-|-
CASSVGSGEKLFF
TGTGCCAGCAGCGTAGGTAGCGGCGAAAAACTGTTTTTT
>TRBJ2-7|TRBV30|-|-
CAWSVGKTPGHPYEQYF
TGTGCCTGGAGTGTGGGAAAGACCCCGGGGCACCCCTACGAGCAGTACTTC
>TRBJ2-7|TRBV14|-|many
CASSQLPSGEQYF
TGTGCCAGCAGCCAACTCCCATCGGGCGAGCAGTACTTC
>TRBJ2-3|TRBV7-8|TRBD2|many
CASTYQAGGVTDTQYF
TGTGCCAGCACTTACCAAGCGGGAGGGGTCACAGATACGCAGTATTTT
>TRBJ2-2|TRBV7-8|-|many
CASNYLSTGELFF
TGTGCCAGCAACTACCTTAGCACCGGGGAGCTGTTTTTT
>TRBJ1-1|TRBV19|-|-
CASSYLQGTGTEAFF
TGTGCCAGTAGTTATCTCCAGGGGACGGGGACTGAAGCTTTCTTT
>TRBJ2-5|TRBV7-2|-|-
CASSLGMGETQYF
TGTGCCAGCAGCTTAGGTATGGGGGAGACCCAGTACTTC
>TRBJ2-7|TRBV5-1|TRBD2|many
CASSLGLAGVDEQYF
TGCGCCAGCAGCCTCGGACTAGCGGGAGTAGACGAGCAGTACTTC
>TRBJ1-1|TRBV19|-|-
CASSVDGYTEAFF
TGTGCCAGTAGTGTGGACGGATACACTGAAGCTTTCTTT
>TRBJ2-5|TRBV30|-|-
CAWSAGEAQYF
TGTGCCTGGAGTGCTGGAGAGGCCCAGTACTTC
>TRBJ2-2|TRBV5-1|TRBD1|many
CASSWGTGRTGELFF
TGCGCCAGCAGCTGGGGGACAGGACGCACCGGGGAGCTGTTTTTT
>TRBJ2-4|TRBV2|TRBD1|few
CASRDRGSANRNIQYF
TGTGCCAGCAGGGACAGGGGATCGGCGAACCGAAACATTCAGTACTTC
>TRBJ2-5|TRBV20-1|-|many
CSASRQQETQYF
TGCAGTGCTAGTCGTCAACAAGAGACCCAGTACTTC
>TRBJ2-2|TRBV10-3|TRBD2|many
CAIRTSGSSNTGELFF
TGTGCCATCAGAACTAGCGGGAGCTCTAACACCGGGGAGCTGTTTTTT
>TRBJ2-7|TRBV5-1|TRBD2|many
CASSLGGTSGSEQYF
TGCGCCAGCAGCTTGGGGGGGACTAGCGGGAGCGAGCAGTACTTC
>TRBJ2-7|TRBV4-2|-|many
CASSQDRLHEQYF
TGTGCCAGCAGCCAAGACCGGTTGCACGAGCAGTACTTC
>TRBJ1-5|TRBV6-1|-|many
CASSWSADSNQPQHF
TGTGCCAGCAGTTGGTCGGCGGACAGCAATCAGCCCCAGCATTTT
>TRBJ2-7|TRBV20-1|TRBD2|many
CSVRSGSSNEQYF
TGCAGTGTTCGCAGCGGGAGTTCTAACGAGCAGTACTTC
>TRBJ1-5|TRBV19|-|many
CASSPQGNLEPQHF
TGTGCCAGTAGTCCCCAGGGTAACTTGGAGCCCCAGCATTTT
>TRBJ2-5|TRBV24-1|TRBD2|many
CATSGAGGPETQYF
TGTGCCACCAGTGGGGCGGGAGGACCGGAGACCCAGTACTTC